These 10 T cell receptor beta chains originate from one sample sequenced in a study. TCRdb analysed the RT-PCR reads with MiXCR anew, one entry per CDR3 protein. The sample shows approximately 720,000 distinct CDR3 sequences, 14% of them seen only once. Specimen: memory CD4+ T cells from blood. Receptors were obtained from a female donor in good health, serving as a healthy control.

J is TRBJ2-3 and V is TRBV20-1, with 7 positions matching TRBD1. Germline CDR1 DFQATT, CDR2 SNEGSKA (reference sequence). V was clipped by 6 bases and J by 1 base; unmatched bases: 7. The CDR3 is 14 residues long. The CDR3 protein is CSAQAGQGTDTQYF. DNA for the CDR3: TGCAGTGCCCAAGCCGGACAGGGCACAGATACGCAGTATTTT.

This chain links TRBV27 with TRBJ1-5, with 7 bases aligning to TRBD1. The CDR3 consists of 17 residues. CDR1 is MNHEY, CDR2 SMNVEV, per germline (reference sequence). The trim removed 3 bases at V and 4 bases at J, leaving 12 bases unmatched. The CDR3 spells CASSLTIPGTVNQPQHF. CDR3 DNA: TGTGCCAGCAGTTTGACGATCCCGGGGACAGTAAATCAGCCCCAGCATTTT.

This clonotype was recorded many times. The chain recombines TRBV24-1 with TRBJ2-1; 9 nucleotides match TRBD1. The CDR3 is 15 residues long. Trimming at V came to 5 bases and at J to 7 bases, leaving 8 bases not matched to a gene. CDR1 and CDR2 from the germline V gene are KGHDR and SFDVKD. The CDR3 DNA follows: TGTGCCACCAGTGGAGGACAGGGGATCACTAATGAGCAGTTCTTC. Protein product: CATSGGQGITNEQFF.

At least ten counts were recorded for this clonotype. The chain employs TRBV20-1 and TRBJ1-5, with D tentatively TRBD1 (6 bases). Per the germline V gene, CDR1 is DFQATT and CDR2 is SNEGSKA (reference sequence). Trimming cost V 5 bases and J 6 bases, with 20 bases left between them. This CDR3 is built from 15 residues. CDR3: CSAVGRGGLGQPQHF. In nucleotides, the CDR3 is TGCAGTGCTGTGGGGCGTGGGGGGCTAGGTCAGCCCCAGCATTTT.

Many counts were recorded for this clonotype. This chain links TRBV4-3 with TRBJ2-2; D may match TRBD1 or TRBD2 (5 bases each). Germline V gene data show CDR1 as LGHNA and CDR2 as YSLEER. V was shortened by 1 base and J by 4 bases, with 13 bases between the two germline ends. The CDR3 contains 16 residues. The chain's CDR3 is CASSQGGAGSTGELFF. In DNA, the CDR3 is TGCGCCAGCAGCCAAGGAGGGGCAGGGTCCACCGGGGAGCTGTTTTTT.

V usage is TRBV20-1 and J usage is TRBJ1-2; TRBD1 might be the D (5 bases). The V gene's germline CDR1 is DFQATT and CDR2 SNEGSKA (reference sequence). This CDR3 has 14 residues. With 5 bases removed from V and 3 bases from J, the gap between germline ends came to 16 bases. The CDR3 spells CSAALGARDYGYTF. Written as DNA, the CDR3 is TGCAGTGCTGCCCTAGGGGCTCGAGACTATGGCTACACCTTC.

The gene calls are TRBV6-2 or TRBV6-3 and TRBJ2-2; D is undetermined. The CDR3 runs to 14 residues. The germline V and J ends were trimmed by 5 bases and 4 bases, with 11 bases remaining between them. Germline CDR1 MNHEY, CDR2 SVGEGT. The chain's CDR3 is CASSRFGSTGELFF. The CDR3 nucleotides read TGTGCCAGCAGTAGGTTCGGGTCCACCGGGGAGCTGTTTTTT.

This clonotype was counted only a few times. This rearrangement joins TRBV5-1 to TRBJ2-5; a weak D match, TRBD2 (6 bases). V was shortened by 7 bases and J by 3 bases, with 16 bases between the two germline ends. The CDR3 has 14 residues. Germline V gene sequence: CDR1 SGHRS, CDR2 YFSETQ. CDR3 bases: TGCGCCAGCTCAGGCGGCGGGATGGAAGAGACCCAGTACTTC. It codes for CASSGGGMEETQYF. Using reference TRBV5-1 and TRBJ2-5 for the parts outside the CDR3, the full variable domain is KAGVTQTPRYLIKTRGQQVTLSCSPISGHRSVSWYQQTPGQGLQFLFEYFSETQRNKGNFPGRFSGRQFSNSRSEMNVSTLELGDSALYLCASSGGGMEETQYFGPGTRLLVL.

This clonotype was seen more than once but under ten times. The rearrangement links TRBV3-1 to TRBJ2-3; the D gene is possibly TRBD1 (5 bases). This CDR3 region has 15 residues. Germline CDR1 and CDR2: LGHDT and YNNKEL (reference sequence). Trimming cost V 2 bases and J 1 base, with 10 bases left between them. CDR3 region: CASSQPGLGTDTQYF. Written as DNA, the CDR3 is TGTGCCAGCAGCCAACCAGGGTTGGGCACAGATACGCAGTATTTT.

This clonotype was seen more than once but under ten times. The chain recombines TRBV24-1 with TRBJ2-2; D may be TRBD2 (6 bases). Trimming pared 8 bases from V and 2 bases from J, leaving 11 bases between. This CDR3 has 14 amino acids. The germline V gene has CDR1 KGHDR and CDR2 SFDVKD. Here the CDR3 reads CATTSERNTGELFF. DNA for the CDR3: TGTGCCACCACTAGCGAGAGAAACACCGGGGAGCTGTTTTTT.